This T cell receptor (beta chain) was sequenced for a study of Graves' ophthalmopathy and Graves' hyperthyroidism. For the study at large: Peripheral blood sampling preceded any treatment and occurred at initial diagnosis. Whole-study findings and limits: Classification of ophthalmopathy versus stable hyperthyroidism by a 13-signature model yielded about 90% sensitivity and approximately 80% specificity.

For donors with ophthalmopathy, the disease showed moderate-to-severe activity, reached CAS ≥3 and NOSPECS ≥4, and had lasted under 3 months. RNA transcripts were the source from which TCR beta CDR3 regions were amplified. The workflow started with a first-round RT-PCR run with HTBI primers and then moved on to a second-round multiplex PCR. Using its own MiXCR run on the multiplex PCR reads, TCRdb lists one record per CDR3 protein. The data show 300,000 or so distinct CDR3 sequences, roughly a sixth seen once. This clonotype was detected many times. Its antigen is not identified. A junction boundary mismatches the germline segment, possibly from a read error. The CDR3 sequence is 14 residues long. CDR1 is SNHLY, CDR2 FYNNEI, per germline.

The sequenced material came from peripheral blood. The chain employs TRBV2 and TRBJ2-7; D possibly corresponds to TRBD1 (6 bases). The sequence derives from an adult man with Graves' ophthalmopathy. The CDR3 bases are TGTGCCAGCAGCGAAGACAGGTGGGCCTACGAGCAGTACTTC. Translating it yields CASSEDRWAYEQYF.